This T cell receptor beta chain originates from a study of cytomegalovirus exposure and HLA in healthy donors. The PCR contained 60 Vbeta and 13 Jbeta primers. Repertoires were generated with immunoSEQ multiplex PCR, while TCRdb's copy carries only in-frame clones and drops some. The sample holds some 150,000 clones, 80% seen once. The CDR3 spans 15 residues. V lost 3 bases to trimming and J lost 4 bases; unmatched junction nucleotides: 6. Germline assignment: CDR1 WNHNN and CDR2 SYGVQD (reference sequence). Sequenced input: PBMCs. This clonotype was obtained from a woman aged 45-60 years in good health and CMV-seronegative. This rearrangement joins TRBV10-1 to TRBJ2-5; TRBD1 aligns across 9 bases. Written as DNA, the CDR3 is TGCGCCAGCAGTGACGGACAGGGGTTCGGAGAGACCCAGTACTTC. Translation: CASSDGQGFGETQYF.